The entry that follows covers one T cell receptor (beta chain) sequence. TCRdb's copy holds only in-frame clones and misses some; the assay was immunoSEQ multiplex PCR. The profile shows roughly 440,000 clones, about 91% of them singletons. This entry comes from a study of blood T cell repertoires in COVID-19. Germline values: CDR1 MNHNS, CDR2 SASEGT. The CDR3 has 13 amino acids. With 6 bases removed from V and 2 bases from J, the gap between germline ends came to 8 bases. V usage is TRBV6-1 and J usage is TRBJ1-5, with D possibly TRBD1 on 5 matching bases. The sequenced sample was peripheral blood. This sequence was found in a woman between 45 and 65 years old with COVID-19, enrolled during active disease. The CDR3 loop is CASSRGGNQPQHF. The CDR3 bases are TGTGCCAGCAGCCGGGGGGGCAATCAGCCCCAGCATTTT.